Sequencing of this T cell receptor beta chain was carried out in a study of blood T cell repertoires in COVID-19. Study-level background: The United States, Italy and Spain supplied acute and convalescent COVID-19 samples. Sources were T cells, B-cell-depleted T cells, or PBMCs; the material itself was cDNA or gDNA.

The V gene end was trimmed by 2 bases and the J gene end by 1 base; junction bases not matched to a gene: 7. Germline V gene data show CDR1 as LNHDA and CDR2 as SQIVND (reference sequence). CDR3 length: 16 amino acids. Authors' analysis steps: Amplifying reference gene primers gave estimates of nucleated cell counts. Assay used: immunoSEQ multiplex PCR; TCRdb lists only in-frame clones, some missing. That table gives V, J and clone size, and the DNA gave D and trimming. The sample lists 200,000 to 300,000 clones, 70% to 90% occurring once. V usage is TRBV19 and J usage is TRBJ1-1; TRBD1 agrees at 7 bases. Material: peripheral blood. The source of this sequence is a human donor in a cohort sampled during active COVID-19. CDR3 sequence reads: CASSIRQGGRNTEAFF. The CDR3 bases are TGTGCCAGTAGTATAAGACAGGGTGGAAGGAACACTGAAGCTTTCTTT.